The clone carrying this TCR beta chain has only one observation. This specimen comes from a study of blood T cell repertoires in COVID-19. Study overall: The samples span acute and convalescent COVID-19 from the United States, Italy and Spain. PBMCs, B-cell-depleted T cells, or T cells provided the cDNA or gDNA that made up the material.

V was clipped by 11 bases and J by 0 bases, with 14 bases between them. CDR3 size: 14 residues. Germline CDR1 is SEHNR and CDR2 is FQNEAQ (reference sequence). Original data processing: For nucleated cells, counts were estimated from reference gene primer amplification. Method: immunoSEQ multiplex PCR; TCRdb's copy keeps in-frame clones and lacks some. D and trimming were read from the DNA, whereas the V and J calls and clone size are those reported in that table. The repertoire consists of about 49,000 clones, with roughly 79% occurring once and the leading ten covering around 20%. One Seattle source followed patients from active infection through their disease course.

The J gene is TRBJ2-1, the V gene TRBV7-9; weak D call: TRBD2 (6 bases). The sequenced sample consisted of peripheral blood. The TCR comes from a woman older than 75 with COVID-19, enrolled during active disease. Written as DNA, the CDR3 is TGTGCCGGAGCGGGTGTTAGCTCCTACAATGAGCAGTTCTTC. This codes for CAGAGVSSYNEQFF. Using reference TRBV7-9 and TRBJ2-1 for the parts outside the CDR3, the full variable domain is DTGVSQNPRHKITKRGQNVTFRCDPISEHNRLYWYRQTLGQGPEFLTYFQNEAQLEKSRLLSDRFSAERPKGSFSTLEIQRTEQGDSAMYLCAGAGVSSYNEQFFGPGTRLTVL.